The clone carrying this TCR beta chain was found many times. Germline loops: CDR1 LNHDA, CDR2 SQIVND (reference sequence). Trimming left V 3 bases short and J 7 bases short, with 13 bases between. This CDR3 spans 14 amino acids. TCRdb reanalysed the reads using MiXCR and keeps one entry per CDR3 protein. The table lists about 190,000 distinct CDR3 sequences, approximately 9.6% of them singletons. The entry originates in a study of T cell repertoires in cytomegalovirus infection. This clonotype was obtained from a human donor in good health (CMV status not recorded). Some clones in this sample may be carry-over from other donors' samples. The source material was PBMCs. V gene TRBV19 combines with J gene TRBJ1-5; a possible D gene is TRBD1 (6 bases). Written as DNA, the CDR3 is TGTGCCAGTAGTATCCAGGGGTTAGAACAGCCCCAGCATTTT. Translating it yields CASSIQGLEQPQHF.